This TCR beta chain was observed in a study of T cells after yellow fever vaccination. Whole-study results and caveats: Repertoires sorted by FACS could include abundant clonotypes that are contaminants from the bulk population.

TCRdb itself ran the 5' RACE reads through MiXCR, one entry per CDR3 protein. Of roughly 140,000 distinct CDR3 sequences detected, 6.5% to 8.5% appear once; the ten largest clones hold approximately 0.67%. There are many counts of this clonotype. Antigen: not known. This receptor was identified in a young man who received the YFV17D yellow fever vaccine. The specimen comprised CD4+ T cells sorted from PBMCs, sampled 5 days after the yellow fever booster vaccination.

The CDR3 loop is CASSPDRDTQYF. The CDR3 DNA sequence: TGTGCCAGCAGCCCGGACAGAGATACGCAGTATTTT. The chain uses TRBV7-2 and TRBJ2-3, with D possibly TRBD1 on 6 matching bases. V shed 5 bases and J shed 5 bases, with 8 bases lying between them. Germline CDR1 SGHTA, CDR2 FQGNSA. CDR3 size: 12 residues.